Listed here is a single TCR beta chain. This specimen belongs to a study of OX40 agonist ivuxolimab in advanced cancers. Overall study context: Treatment of patients was with ivuxolimab, an agonistic anti-OX40 (CD134) antibody. Hepatocellular carcinoma, melanoma, renal cell or head and neck cancer occurred in dose-escalation patients.

TCRdb keeps only in-frame clones here, not all; method: immunoSEQ multiplex PCR. The sample holds under 60,000 clones, roughly 86% seen once. CDR3 length equals 17 residues. J gave up 1 base and V 0 bases, and 6 bases lay outside the gene matches. Germline values: CDR1 SGHRS, CDR2 YFSETQ. The chain has TRBV5-1 and TRBJ2-5; 10 bases map to TRBD2. This receptor was identified in an adult with an advanced solid tumor such as melanoma, head and neck, liver or kidney cancer. This sample comprised CD4+ or CD8+ T cells sorted from blood, obtained in a trial of the OX40 agonist ivuxolimab. Here the CDR3 DNA reads TGCGCCAGCAGCTTGGAGCTAGCGGGGGCAGCCCAAGAGACCCAGTACTTC. Its protein product is CASSLELAGAAQETQYF.